Here is one T cell receptor (beta chain) with its context. The antigen this receptor binds is unknown. No clone much larger than this one lies a single base away; base qualities are absent. To sequence the TCRbeta CDR3 region, genomic DNA was isolated from the sorted cells. The immunoSEQ Assay was used for sequencing of TCRbeta CDR3 regions. TCRdb limited this immuneACCESS table to in-frame rearrangements with V and J called. A share of clones is missing; checked studies link under half to unresolved V genes, and the rest is unexplained. The sample table holds some 80,000 clones, of which approximately 90% were seen once. The leading ten clones occupy 2.5% to 3.5% of the sample. This sample stems from a study of OX40 agonist ivuxolimab in advanced cancers. Study-wide context: Ivuxolimab, which targeted the costimulatory receptor OX40 (CD134), was an agonistic, fully human IgG2 monoclonal antibody. Intravenous ivuxolimab was administered to patients every 2 weeks at six dose levels: 0.01, 0.1, 0.3, 1.5, 3 and 10 mg/kg. Patients were allowed to have had prior anti-PD-1, anti-PD-L1 or anti-CTLA-4 therapy, and less than 45% of the dose-escalation patients had previously received checkpoint inhibitors. In the dose-escalation cohort, more than 75% of patients were male, and the mean age was approximately 60 years, with a range of about 23 to 80. The purpose of peripheral TCRbeta sequencing was to test whether ivuxolimab changed TCR sequence diversity and led to clonal T-cell expansion. The paper describes the monotherapy dose-escalation part (N of about 47 patients) of the phase I trial of ivuxolimab. Of the approximately 50 dose-escalation patients, hepatocellular carcinoma was present in about 20, melanoma in around 15, renal cell carcinoma in 9 and head and neck cancer in 9. Three dose-escalation patients achieved partial responses, one with hepatocellular carcinoma and two with cutaneous melanoma.

Patients with a history of autoimmune disease or receiving systemic immunosuppression were excluded from the trial. Peripheral blood for TCR sequencing was collected from all dose cohorts at baseline, on cycle 4 day 1, and on cycle 7 day 1. Samples came from an open-label, multicenter, first-in-human phase I dose-escalation trial of ivuxolimab. The trial enrolled adults with locally advanced or metastatic head and neck squamous cell, hepatocellular, melanoma or renal cell carcinoma. Before TCR sequencing, CD4+ T cells and CD8+ T cells were sorted from peripheral blood as separate populations. Paper-wide results and their limitations: On average, CD8+ T cells showed more expanded clones than CD4+ T cells after ivuxolimab. Which antigens the clonally expanded peripheral T cells were specific for was not determined. Low levels of normalized T-cell clonal expansion were also shown by some nonresponding patients. At doses of 0.1 to 3.0 mg/kg, clonal expansion of both CD4+ and CD8+ blood T cells was observed from baseline to week 6. In the 0.1-3.0 mg/kg groups, partial responders were among the patients with the lowest normalized peripheral clonal expansion, particularly in CD8+ T cells.

V is clipped by 3 bases and J by 4 bases, and the sequence between their germline boundaries is 4 bases long. The CDR3, from cysteine to phenylalanine, totals 12 residues. The retained sequence is limited to the CDR3, 36 bases, with the frame set at the first base. The germline V gene gives CDR1 as KGHSH and CDR2 as LQKENI. This receptor was identified in an adult with an advanced solid tumor such as melanoma, head and neck, liver or kidney cancer. The sequence joins TRBV18 to TRBJ2-1; the D gene cannot be named for sure. Specimen: CD4+ or CD8+ T cells sorted from blood, collected in a trial of the OX40 agonist ivuxolimab. The base sequence is TGTGCCAGCTCACCGGGATACAATGAGCAGTTCTTC. This sequence encodes CASSPGYNEQFF.